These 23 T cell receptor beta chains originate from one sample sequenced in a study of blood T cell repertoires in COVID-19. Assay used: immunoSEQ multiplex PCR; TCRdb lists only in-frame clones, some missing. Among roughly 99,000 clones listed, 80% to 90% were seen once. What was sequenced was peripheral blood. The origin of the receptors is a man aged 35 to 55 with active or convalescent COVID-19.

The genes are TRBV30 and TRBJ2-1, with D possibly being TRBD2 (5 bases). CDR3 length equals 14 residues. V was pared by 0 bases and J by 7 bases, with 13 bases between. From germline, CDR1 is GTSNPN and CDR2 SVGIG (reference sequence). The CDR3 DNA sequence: TGTGCCTGGAGTGTGGGTCCGGGAAGGAATGAGCAGTTCTTC. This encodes CAWSVGPGRNEQFF.

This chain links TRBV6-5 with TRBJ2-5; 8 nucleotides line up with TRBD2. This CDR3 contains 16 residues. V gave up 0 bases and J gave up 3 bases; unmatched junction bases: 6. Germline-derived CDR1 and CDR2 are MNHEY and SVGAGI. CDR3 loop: CASSYSITAGEETQYF. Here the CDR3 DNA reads TGTGCCAGCAGTTACTCGATCACAGCGGGAGAAGAGACCCAGTACTTC.

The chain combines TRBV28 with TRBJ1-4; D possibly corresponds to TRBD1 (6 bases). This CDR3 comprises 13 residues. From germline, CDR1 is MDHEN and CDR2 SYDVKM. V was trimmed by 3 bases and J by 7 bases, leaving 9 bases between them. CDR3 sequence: CASSFGGREKLFF. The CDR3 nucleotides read TGTGCCAGCAGTTTCGGGGGGCGTGAAAAACTGTTTTTT.

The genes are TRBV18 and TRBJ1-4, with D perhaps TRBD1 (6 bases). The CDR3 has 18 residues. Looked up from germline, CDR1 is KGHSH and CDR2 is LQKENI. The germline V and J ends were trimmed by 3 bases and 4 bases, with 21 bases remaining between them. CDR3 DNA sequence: TGTGCCAGCTCACCCCAAGGACAGTCAGAGGCCCGTAATGAAAAACTGTTTTTT. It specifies CASSPQGQSEARNEKLFF. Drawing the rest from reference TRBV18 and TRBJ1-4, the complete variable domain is NAGVMQNPRHLVRRRGQEARLRCSPMKGHSHVYWYRQLPEEGLKFMVYLQKENIIDESGMPKERFSAEFPKEGPSILRIQQVVRGDSAAYFCASSPQGQSEARNEKLFFGSGTQLSVL.

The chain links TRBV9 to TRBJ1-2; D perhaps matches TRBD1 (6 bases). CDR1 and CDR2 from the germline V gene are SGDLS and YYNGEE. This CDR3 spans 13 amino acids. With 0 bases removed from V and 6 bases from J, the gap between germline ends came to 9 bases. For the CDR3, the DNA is TGTGCCAGCAGCGTAGACGGACAGCATGGCTACACCTTC. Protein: CASSVDGQHGYTF.

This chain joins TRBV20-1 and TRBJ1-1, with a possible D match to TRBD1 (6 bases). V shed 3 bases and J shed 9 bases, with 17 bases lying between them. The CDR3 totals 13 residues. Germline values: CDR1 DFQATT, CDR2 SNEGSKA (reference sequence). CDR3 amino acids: CSASGGGANQAFF. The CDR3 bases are TGCAGTGCTAGTGGAGGGGGGGCCAATCAAGCTTTCTTT.

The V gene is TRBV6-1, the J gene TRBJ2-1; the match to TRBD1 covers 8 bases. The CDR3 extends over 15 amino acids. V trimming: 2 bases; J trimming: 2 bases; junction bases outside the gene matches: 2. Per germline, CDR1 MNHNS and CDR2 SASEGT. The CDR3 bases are TGTGCCAGCAGTGAACAGGGACAGGCCTACAATGAGCAGTTCTTC. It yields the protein CASSEQGQAYNEQFF.

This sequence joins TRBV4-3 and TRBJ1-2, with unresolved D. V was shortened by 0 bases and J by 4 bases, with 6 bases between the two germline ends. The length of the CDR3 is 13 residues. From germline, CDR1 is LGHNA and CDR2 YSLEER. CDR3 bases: TGCGCCAGCAGCCAAGAGCGAGCCTATGGCTACACCTTC. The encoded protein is CASSQERAYGYTF.

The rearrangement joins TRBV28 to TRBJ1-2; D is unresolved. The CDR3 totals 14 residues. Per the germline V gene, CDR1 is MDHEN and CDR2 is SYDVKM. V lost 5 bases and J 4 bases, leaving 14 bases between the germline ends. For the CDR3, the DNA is TGTGCCAGCAGTACGTTCCAGTCCTCCTATGGCTACACCTTC. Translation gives CASSTFQSSYGYTF.

The CDR3 DNA is TGTGCCAGCAGCCAAACACAACAGGGATCAGAAACCCAGTACTTC. This encodes CASSQTQQGSETQYF. This chain joins TRBV3-1 (or the pseudogene TRBV3-2) and TRBJ2-5; weak D call: TRBD1 (6 bases). Trimming cost V 2 bases and J 8 bases, with 18 bases left between them. Germline CDR1 and CDR2: LGHDT and YNNKEL (reference sequence). This CDR3 has 15 amino acids.

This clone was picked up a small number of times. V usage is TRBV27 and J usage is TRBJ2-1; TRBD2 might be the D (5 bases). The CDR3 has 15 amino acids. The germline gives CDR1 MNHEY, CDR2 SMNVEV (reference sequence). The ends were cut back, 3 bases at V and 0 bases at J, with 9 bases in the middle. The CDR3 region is CASSLSGSSYNEQFF. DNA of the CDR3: TGTGCCAGCAGTTTGAGCGGAAGCTCCTACAATGAGCAGTTCTTC.

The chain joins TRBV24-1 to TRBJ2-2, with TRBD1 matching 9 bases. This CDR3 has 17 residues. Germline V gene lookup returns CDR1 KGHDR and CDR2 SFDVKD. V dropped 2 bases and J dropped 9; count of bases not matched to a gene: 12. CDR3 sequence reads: CATSDSAGTGTVWELFF. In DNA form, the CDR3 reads TGTGCCACCAGTGATTCCGCCGGGACAGGGACGGTATGGGAGCTGTTTTTT.

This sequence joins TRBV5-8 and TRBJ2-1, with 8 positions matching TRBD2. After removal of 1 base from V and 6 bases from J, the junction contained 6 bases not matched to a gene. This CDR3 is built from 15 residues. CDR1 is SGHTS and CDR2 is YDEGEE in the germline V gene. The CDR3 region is CASSLNGRALNEQFF. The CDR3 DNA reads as TGTGCCAGCAGCTTGAACGGGAGGGCCCTCAATGAGCAGTTCTTC.

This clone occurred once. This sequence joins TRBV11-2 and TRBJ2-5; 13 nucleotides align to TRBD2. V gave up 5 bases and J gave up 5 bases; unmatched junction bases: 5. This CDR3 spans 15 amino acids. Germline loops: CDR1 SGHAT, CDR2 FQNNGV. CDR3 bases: TGTGCCAGCAGCCCTCAGACTAGCGGGAGGGAGACCCAGTACTTC. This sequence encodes CASSPQTSGRETQYF.

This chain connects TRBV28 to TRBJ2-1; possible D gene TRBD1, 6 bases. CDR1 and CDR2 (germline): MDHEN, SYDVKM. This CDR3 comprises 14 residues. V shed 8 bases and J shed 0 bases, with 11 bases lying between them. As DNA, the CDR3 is TGTGCCAGCGAAACAGGGAGCTCCTACAATGAGCAGTTCTTC. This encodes CASETGSSYNEQFF.

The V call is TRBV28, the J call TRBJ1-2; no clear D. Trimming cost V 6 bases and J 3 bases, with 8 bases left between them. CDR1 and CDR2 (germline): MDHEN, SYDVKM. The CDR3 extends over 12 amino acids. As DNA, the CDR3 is TGTGCCAGCAGCCCGGGGTACTATGGCTACACCTTC. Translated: CASSPGYYGYTF.

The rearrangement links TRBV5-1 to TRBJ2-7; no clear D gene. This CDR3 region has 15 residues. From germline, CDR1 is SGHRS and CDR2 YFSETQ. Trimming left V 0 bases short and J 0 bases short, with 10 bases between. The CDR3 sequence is CASSLGSLSSYEQYF. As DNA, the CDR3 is TGCGCCAGCAGCTTGGGTAGCCTCAGCTCCTACGAGCAGTACTTC.

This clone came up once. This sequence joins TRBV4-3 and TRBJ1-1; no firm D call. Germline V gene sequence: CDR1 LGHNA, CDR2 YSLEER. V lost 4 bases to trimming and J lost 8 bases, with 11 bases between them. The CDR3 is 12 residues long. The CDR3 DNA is TGCGCCAGCAGCCGCGAGGGATCGGAAGCTTTCTTT. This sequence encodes CASSREGSEAFF.

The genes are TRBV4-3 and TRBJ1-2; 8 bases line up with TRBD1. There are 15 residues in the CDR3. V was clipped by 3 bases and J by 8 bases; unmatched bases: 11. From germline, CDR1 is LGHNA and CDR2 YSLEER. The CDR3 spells CASSQEYRGEVGYTF. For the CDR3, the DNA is TGCGCCAGCAGCCAGGAGTACAGGGGGGAGGTGGGCTACACCTTC.

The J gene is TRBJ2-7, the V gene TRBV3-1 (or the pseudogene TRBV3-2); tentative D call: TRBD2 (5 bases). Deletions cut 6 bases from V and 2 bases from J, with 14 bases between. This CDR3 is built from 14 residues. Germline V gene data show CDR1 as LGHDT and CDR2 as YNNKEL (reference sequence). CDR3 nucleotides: TGTGCCAGCAGTGCCCGAGGGCCTACCTACGAGCAGTACTTC. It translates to CASSARGPTYEQYF.

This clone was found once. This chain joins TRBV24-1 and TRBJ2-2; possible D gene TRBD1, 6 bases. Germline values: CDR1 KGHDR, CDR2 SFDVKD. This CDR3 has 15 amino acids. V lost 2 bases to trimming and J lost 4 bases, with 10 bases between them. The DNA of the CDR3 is TGTGCCACCAGTGATTCCCGGGACATCACCGGGGAGCTGTTTTTT. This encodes CATSDSRDITGELFF.

The CDR3 DNA is TGTGCCAGCAGCTTAGAAGCCGGACAGCAGTACTTC. This gives the protein CASSLEAGQQYF. This chain uses TRBV7-2 with TRBJ2-4; D perhaps matches TRBD1 (6 bases). Germline V gene sequence: CDR1 SGHTA, CDR2 FQGNSA. Deletions cut 1 base from V and 13 bases from J, with 11 bases between. The CDR3 runs 12 residues.

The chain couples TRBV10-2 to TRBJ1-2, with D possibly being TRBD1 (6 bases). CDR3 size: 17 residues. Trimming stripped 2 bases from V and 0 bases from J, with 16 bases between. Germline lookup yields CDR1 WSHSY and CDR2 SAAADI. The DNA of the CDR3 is TGCGCCAGCAGTGAGCGACCACAGGGTACCTCTAACTATGGCTACACCTTC. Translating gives CASSERPQGTSNYGYTF.